This T cell receptor beta chain comes out of a study of siplizumab effects on memory and regulatory T cells. Findings and caveats of the study: Suppressive function of proliferating Tregs from siplizumab cultures was not confirmed. Naive versus memory phenotype went unassigned for roughly 75-95% of proliferating CD4+ or CD8+ clones.

V lost 6 bases and J lost 1, with 12 bases in between. CDR1 is MNHNS, CDR2 SASEGT, per germline. The CDR3 runs 14 residues. As for this clone: Its antigen remains unknown.

Assay used: immunoSEQ multiplex PCR; TCRdb lists only in-frame clones, some missing. The sample yields 95,000 to 130,000 clones, roughly 94% seen once. Sequences were obtained from non-Treg CD4+ T cells sorted from blood. The receptor comes from a human donor in good health. The chain uses TRBV6-1 and TRBJ1-1; D remains unclear. The CDR3 bases are TGTGCCAGCAGAGGCTCGATTAGGAACACTGAAGCTTTCTTT. It codes for CASRGSIRNTEAFF.